Listed below are T cell receptor beta chains from one sample, sequenced in a study of blood T cell repertoires in COVID-19. Profiling relied on immunoSEQ multiplex PCR, and the TCRdb table lists in-frame clones only, not all of them. The repertoire holds 100,000 or so clones, with roughly 79% as singletons. Sequenced material: peripheral blood. The receptors were gathered from a man of 80 years or more with acute or convalescent COVID-19. CDR3s include the opening cysteine and the closing phenylalanine or tryptophan. D genes are given only for firm matches. Only some rows state a clone size, as once, few, many or a class for expanded clones.

>TRBV18|TRBJ2-5|NA|NA
TGTGCCAGCTCACCAGGTATCGGGGAGACCCAGTACTTC
CASSPGIGETQYF
>TRBV29-1|TRBJ2-1|NA|NA
TGCAGCGCCGCGCCCCCGAGCTCCTACAATGAGCAGTTCTTC
CSAAPPSSYNEQFF
>TRBV18|TRBJ2-1|TRBD2|once
TGTGCCAGCTCAGCTAGCGGATCCTACAATGAGCAGTTCTTC
CASSASGSYNEQFF
>TRBV7-3|TRBJ2-1|TRBD2|NA
TGTGCCAGCAGCTTATTTAGCGGGAGGATGAATGAGCAGTTCTTC
CASSLFSGRMNEQFF
>TRBV5-4|TRBJ2-1|NA|NA
TGTGCCAGCAGCGCTACTGAGAGGAGCTCCTACAATGAGCAGTTCTTC
CASSATERSSYNEQFF
>TRBV18|TRBJ2-3|TRBD1|NA
TGTGCCAGCTCACCTAGAGTAGGGGACAGAAGCACAGATACGCAGTATTTT
CASSPRVGDRSTDTQYF
>TRBV7-9|TRBJ1-1|NA|few
TGTGCCAGCAGCTTCGACTTGAACACTGAAGCTTTCTTT
CASSFDLNTEAFF
>TRBV2|TRBJ1-2|NA|NA
TGTGCCAGCAAATATCGAGGGAATGGAGGCTACACCTTC
CASKYRGNGGYTF
>TRBV28|TRBJ2-7|NA|NA
TGTGCCAGCAGTTTAAGCAACGAGCAGTACTTC
CASSLSNEQYF
>TRBV6-1|TRBJ1-5|NA|NA
TGTGCCAGCAGTGGAGTTGTAACAGGAGTGTATCAGCCCCAGCATTTT
CASSGVVTGVYQPQHF
>TRBV20-1|TRBJ1-2|NA|NA
TGCAGTGCTAGTGCCAGGGTAGTGAACTATGGCTACACCTTC
CSASARVVNYGYTF
>TRBV18|TRBJ1-3|NA|NA
TGTGCCAGCTCACCGCAAACCGGGACAACCGGAAACACCATATATTTT
CASSPQTGTTGNTIYF
>TRBV6-5|TRBJ1-6|TRBD1|once
TGTGCCAGCAGTTACTGGGACAGGGAGAATTCACCCCTCCACTTT
CASSYWDRENSPLHF
>TRBV7-3|TRBJ2-1|TRBD2|NA
TGTGCCAGCAGCTTAACCGGGACTAGCCCTCTTAGCGAGCAGTTCTTC
CASSLTGTSPLSEQFF
>TRBV2|TRBJ1-2|NA|NA
TGTGCCAGCAGGGATAAGGGAGATACGGGCTACACCTTC
CASRDKGDTGYTF
>TRBV11-2|TRBJ2-1|NA|NA
TGTGCCAGCAGCCAACTTAGGGGGGGAAGCGGGGCTGAGCAGTTCTTC
CASSQLRGGSGAEQFF
>TRBV14|TRBJ2-7|NA|NA
TGTGCCAGCAGCCCACGGGGATTCTCCTACGAGCAGTACTTC
CASSPRGFSYEQYF
>TRBV7-3|TRBJ2-2|TRBD1|NA
TGTGCCAGCAAGACAGGGGCGAACACCGGGGAGCTGTTTTTT
CASKTGANTGELFF
>TRBV18|TRBJ1-3|NA|NA
TGTGCCAGCTCACCAACAAGGGGTCGCTCTGGAAACACCATATATTTT
CASSPTRGRSGNTIYF
>TRBV5-1|TRBJ2-2|NA|NA
TGCGCCAGCAGCTTGGAACTAGTGGGCACCGGGGAGCTGTTTTTT
CASSLELVGTGELFF
>TRBV7-2|TRBJ2-5|TRBD2|NA
TGTGCCAGCAGCTCGAGCGGGAGAAAAGAGACCCAGTACTTC
CASSSSGRKETQYF
>TRBV7-3|TRBJ1-2|TRBD1|NA
TGTGCCAGCAGCCCGGGACAGGGGAACTATGGCTACACCTTC
CASSPGQGNYGYTF
>TRBV15|TRBJ1-2|TRBD1|NA
TGTGCCACCAGCAGAGGTTCAGGGGGCGCGAGAGGCTACACCTTC
CATSRGSGGARGYTF
>TRBV11-3|TRBJ2-3|TRBD1|NA
TGTGCCAGCAGCCCCCACAGGGGGCAGGATACGCAGTATTTT
CASSPHRGQDTQYF
>TRBV5-1|TRBJ1-1|TRBD1|NA
TGCGCCAGCAGCCAGGGACAGGGGGGCACTGAAGCTTTCTTT
CASSQGQGGTEAFF
>TRBV19|TRBJ1-3|NA|NA
TGTGCCAGTAGTATCGGGGGTTTACAGCTCGGCTATGGAAACACCATATATTTT
CASSIGGLQLGYGNTIYF
>TRBV29-1|TRBJ2-7|TRBD1|NA
TGCAGCGTTTCGGACAGGGGGCTTCTCGAGCAGTACTTC
CSVSDRGLLEQYF
>TRBV19|TRBJ2-3|TRBD2|once
TGTGCCAGTAGGAGGGGAGGGGTAGATACGCAGTATTTT
CASRRGGVDTQYF
>TRBV7-8|TRBJ2-1|TRBD1|NA
TGTGCCAGCAGCCTCGCCGGACAGGGGTACAATGAGCAGTTCTTC
CASSLAGQGYNEQFF
>TRBV3-1/TRBV3-2|TRBJ2-7|TRBD1|NA
TGTGCCAGCAGTCACGACAGGGGGCCCTACGAGCAGTACTTC
CASSHDRGPYEQYF
>TRBV18|TRBJ1-1|NA|NA
TGTGCCAGCTCTTCGTCCGAGGGCACTGAAGCTTTCTTT
CASSSSEGTEAFF
>TRBV7-7|TRBJ2-5|TRBD1|NA
TGTGCTAGCAGCTCCGACAGGGGGCTGCAAGAGACCCAGTACTTC
CASSSDRGLQETQYF
>TRBV11-2|TRBJ1-3|NA|few
TGTGCCAGCAGCCCTTACCCTAGACAGTTCAACTCTGGAAACACCATATATTTT
CASSPYPRQFNSGNTIYF
>TRBV24-1|TRBJ2-1|NA|once
TGTGCCACCAGTGACCCCACTACAGGGCCTCCCTACAATGAGCAGTTCTTC
CATSDPTTGPPYNEQFF
>TRBV14|TRBJ1-3|NA|few
TGTGCCAGCAGCCAAGATATTACAGGGACGGGAAACACCATATATTTT
CASSQDITGTGNTIYF
>TRBV2|TRBJ2-6|TRBD2|NA
TGTGCCAGCAAGCGGGAGGGAGGGGCCAACGTCCTGACTTTC
CASKREGGANVLTF
>TRBV18|TRBJ2-5|NA|NA
TGTGCCAGCTCACCAGAACTCTTTCTAGAGACCCAGTACTTC
CASSPELFLETQYF
>TRBV5-1|TRBJ2-1|TRBD2|once
TGCGCCAGCAGCTTGACGCTAGCGGGAACCAATGAGCAGTTCTTC
CASSLTLAGTNEQFF
>TRBV18|TRBJ2-2|NA|once
TGTGCCAGCTCACCAATACAGGGTAACACCGGGGAGCTGTTTTTT
CASSPIQGNTGELFF
>TRBV28|TRBJ2-7|NA|few
TGTGCCAGCAGGGAAGACAGCTACGAGCAGTACTTC
CASREDSYEQYF
>TRBV5-1|TRBJ2-2|TRBD2|once
TGCGCCAGCAGTCCAGGACTAGCGGGAGCCAACACCGGGGAGCTGTTTTTT
CASSPGLAGANTGELFF